Listed below are T cell receptor beta chains from one sample, sequenced in a study of radiotherapy plus CTLA-4 blockade in lung cancer. Assay used: immunoSEQ multiplex PCR; TCRdb lists only in-frame clones, some missing. Of roughly 98,000 clones listed, around 83% are singletons. The source was peripheral blood, collected from a patient treated with radiotherapy plus ipilimumab. These receptors all stem from a human donor with non-small cell lung cancer that progressed on radiotherapy plus ipilimumab. The conserved cysteine and the conserved F or W are not part of the CDR3 here.

V gene,CDR3 protein
TRBV9,ASSPRQGGFHEQY
TRBV15,ATSRGGLVGSYEQY
TRBV28,ASSLGTPGAF
TRBV4-3,ASSQEPSQQRTDTQY
TRBV6-1,ASSLPSSYEQY
TRBV5-4,ASSRGVETQY
TRBV18,ASSPGLAGAYNEQF
TRBV7-2,ASSRLAGPYNEQF
TRBV7-2,ASSLALAANEQF
TRBV11-2,ASSLSRGSYEQY
TRBV7-9,ASSTLGSQPQH
TRBV5-1,ASSLMGQQETQY
TRBV4-1,ASSQDPGQTYEQY
TRBV13,ASSPGHWNTEAF
TRBV10-3,AINRDGNQPQH
TRBV6-5,ASSYVSGVSDTQY
TRBV18,ASSRFSGRGGNNEQF
TRBV7-9,ASSLGSGERGNIQY
TRBV7-2,ASSPTGYLSGNTIY
TRBV27,ASSEGAGGPPGELF
TRBV14,ASSQGVAGYGYT
TRBV4-1,ASSQDHFGTGFISGNTIY
TRBV10-3,AISRGEYEQY
TRBV7-9,ASSLGLTGLEQY
TRBV7-2,ASSLVQGRAVQY
TRBV6-5,ASSYLLGSTDTQY
TRBV28,ASSYGRIYEQY
TRBV19,ASSRYQETQY
TRBV10-3,AISELGTGDTEAF
TRBV6-4,ASSETGIETQY
TRBV14,ASSRGQAHKETQY
TRBV5-1,ASSLEARRETQY
TRBV7-7,ASSPHGGQGALGYT
TRBV7-9,ASSALAEADTQY
TRBV18,ASSPASGSNTQY
TRBV27,ASSTQGRVHYEQY
TRBV5-1,ASSLAPRTGQYEKLF
TRBV5-4,ASSPTGPSNEKLF
TRBV5-1,ASSGGSEAF